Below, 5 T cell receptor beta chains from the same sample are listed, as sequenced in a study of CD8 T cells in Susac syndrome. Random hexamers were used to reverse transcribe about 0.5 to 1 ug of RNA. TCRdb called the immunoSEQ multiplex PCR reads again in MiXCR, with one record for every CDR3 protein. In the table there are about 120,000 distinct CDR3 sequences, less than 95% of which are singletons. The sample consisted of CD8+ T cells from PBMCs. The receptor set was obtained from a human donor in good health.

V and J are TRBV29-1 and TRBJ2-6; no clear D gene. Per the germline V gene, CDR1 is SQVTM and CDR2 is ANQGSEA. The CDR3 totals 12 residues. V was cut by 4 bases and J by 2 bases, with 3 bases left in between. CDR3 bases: TGCAGCGTTGGTCCTGGGGCCAACGTCCTGACTTTC. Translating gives CSVGPGANVLTF.

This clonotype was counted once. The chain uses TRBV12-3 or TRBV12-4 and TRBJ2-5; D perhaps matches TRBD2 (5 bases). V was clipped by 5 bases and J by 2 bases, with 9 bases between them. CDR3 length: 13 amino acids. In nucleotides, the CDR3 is TGTGCCAGCAGTGACGGACTGCAAGAGACCCAGTACTTC. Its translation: CASSDGLQETQYF.

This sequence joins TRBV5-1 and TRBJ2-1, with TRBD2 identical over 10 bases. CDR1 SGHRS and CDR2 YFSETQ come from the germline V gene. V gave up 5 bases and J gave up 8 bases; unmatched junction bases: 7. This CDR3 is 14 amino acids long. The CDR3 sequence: CASRMELAGYEQFF. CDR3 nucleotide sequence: TGCGCCAGCAGGATGGAACTAGCGGGATATGAGCAGTTCTTC.

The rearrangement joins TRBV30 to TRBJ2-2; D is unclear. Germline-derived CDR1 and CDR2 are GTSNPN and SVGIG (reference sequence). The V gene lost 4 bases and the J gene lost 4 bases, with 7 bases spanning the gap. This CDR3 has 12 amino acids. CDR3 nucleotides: TGTGCCTGGACTTACCTCACCGGGGAGCTGTTTTTT. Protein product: CAWTYLTGELFF.

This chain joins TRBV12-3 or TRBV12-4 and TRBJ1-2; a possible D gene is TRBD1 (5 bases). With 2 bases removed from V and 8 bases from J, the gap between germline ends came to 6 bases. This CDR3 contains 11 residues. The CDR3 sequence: CASSLRGGYTF. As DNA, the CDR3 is TGTGCCAGCAGTTTAAGGGGCGGCTACACCTTC.